The 32 T cell receptor beta chains below were found in one sample sequenced in a study of T cells in localized non-small cell lung cancer. The table came from immunoSEQ multiplex PCR; TCRdb's copy has only in-frame clones and leaves some out. Among approximately 1,300 clones, about a fifth were seen once, and the ten largest hold around 20%. The specimen comprised normal lung tissue next to the tumor, sampled before any cancer treatment. The receptors originated from a man aged 35-69 years with stage III squamous cell lung carcinoma.

This chain links TRBV29-1 with TRBJ1-2; TRBD1 might be the D (5 bases). The germline V and J ends were trimmed by 0 bases and 4 bases, with 12 bases remaining between them. The CDR3 contains 14 residues. Germline assignment: CDR1 SQVTM and CDR2 ANQGSEA. CDR3 DNA: TGCAGCGTTGAAGAAGGGGAAAGCAGCTATGGCTACACCTTC. The encoded protein is CSVEEGESSYGYTF.

The V and J genes are TRBV6-8 and TRBJ2-3; TRBD2 agrees at 7 bases. CDR3 length: 13 amino acids. CDR1 is MNHGY and CDR2 is SAAAGT in the germline V gene. Losses at the gene ends were 8 bases for V and 5 bases for J; bases not matched to a gene: 7. CDR3 sequence reads: CASSGGGRDTQYF. In DNA, the CDR3 is TGTGCCAGCTCTGGGGGAGGGCGAGATACGCAGTATTTT.

By its share, this clone is large. The gene calls are TRBV28 and TRBJ1-2; D is possibly TRBD1 (6 bases). Germline V gene sequence: CDR1 MDHEN, CDR2 SYDVKM. V was cut by 8 bases and J by 3 bases, with 10 bases left in between. The CDR3 runs 12 residues. CDR3 sequence reads: CASSRGDYGYTF. CDR3 sequence (DNA): TGTGCCAGCTCTAGGGGGGACTATGGCTACACCTTC.

The chain recombines TRBV6-8 with TRBJ1-5; no firm D call. V gave up 7 bases and J gave up 2 bases, with 9 bases separating them. The germline V gene encodes CDR1 MNHGY and CDR2 SAAAGT. The CDR3 loop spans 13 amino acids. The CDR3 region is CASMDWGNQPQHF. In DNA, the CDR3 is TGTGCCAGCATGGACTGGGGCAATCAGCCCCAGCATTTT.

Within the sample, this clone is medium-sized. The chain is built from TRBV11-3 and TRBJ2-3; 8 bases fit TRBD2. The CDR3 extends over 18 amino acids. V lost 3 bases and J lost 3; bases outside the gene matches: 14. Germline lookup yields CDR1 SGHNT and CDR2 YENEEA. The CDR3 here is CASSFLAGGRGRTDTQYF. Written as DNA, the CDR3 is TGTGCCAGCAGCTTTCTCGCGGGAGGCAGGGGTAGAACAGATACGCAGTATTTT.

This clone was seen a handful of times. The rearrangement joins TRBV10-3 to TRBJ2-1, with TRBD1 matching 7 bases. CDR1 is ENHRY, CDR2 SYGVKD, per germline. The CDR3 covers 17 residues. V lost 0 bases and J lost 1; bases outside the gene matches: 6. The CDR3 nucleotides are TGTGCCATCAGTGAGTCGCCAGGGGGAACGTCCTACAATGAGCAGTTCTTC. Its protein is CAISESPGGTSYNEQFF.

The rearrangement links TRBV28 to TRBJ1-5; TRBD1 is a possible D gene (5 bases). V was trimmed by 6 bases and J by 2 bases, leaving 14 bases between them. Germline CDR1 reads MDHEN; CDR2 reads SYDVKM. The CDR3 is made up of 15 amino acids. The chain's CDR3 is CASSPTGRRNQPQHF. CDR3 bases: TGTGCCAGCAGCCCGACGGGGCGGCGCAATCAGCCCCAGCATTTT.

This clone was seen more than once but under ten times. The chain has TRBV9 and TRBJ1-1, with D perhaps TRBD1 (5 bases). CDR3 length equals 15 residues. V lost 5 bases and J lost 0, with 14 bases in between. The germline CDR1 and CDR2 sequences are SGDLS and YYNGEE. Here the CDR3 reads CASSEEQVMNTEAFF. In DNA, the CDR3 is TGTGCCAGCAGTGAAGAACAGGTGATGAACACTGAAGCTTTCTTT.

The CDR3 loop is CASSLAQVHNEQFF. The CDR3 DNA reads TGCGCCAGCAGCTTGGCACAGGTACACAATGAGCAGTTCTTC. The chain joins TRBV5-1 to TRBJ2-1, with D perhaps TRBD1 (5 bases). The CDR3 runs 14 residues. Trimming stripped 0 bases from V and 5 bases from J, with 9 bases between. Germline V CDR1 and CDR2: SGHRS, YFSETQ.

Judged by abundance, this clone is medium-sized. The V and J genes are TRBV4-1 and TRBJ1-1; D possibly corresponds to TRBD1 (5 bases). This CDR3 has 16 amino acids. V was pared by 2 bases and J by 1 base, with 14 bases between. Germline CDR1 and CDR2: MGHRA and YSYEKL. CDR3 sequence: CASSQKGVGGNTEAFF. As DNA, the CDR3 is TGCGCCAGCAGCCAAAAGGGTGTGGGGGGGAACACTGAAGCTTTCTTT.

This clone came up a few times. The gene calls are TRBV9 and TRBJ2-7, with 8 bases fitting TRBD1. Germline-derived CDR1 and CDR2 are SGDLS and YYNGEE. With 10 bases clipped from V and 1 base from J, the junction kept 10 bases outside the gene matches. The CDR3 extends over 14 amino acids. The CDR3 sequence: CAVLFTGGSYEQYF. CDR3 nucleotides: TGTGCCGTCCTATTTACAGGGGGATCCTACGAGCAGTACTTC.

The genes are TRBV5-1 and TRBJ2-7, with 7 positions matching TRBD1. There are 14 residues in the CDR3. V lost 0 bases, J lost 3 bases, and 3 bases stayed unmatched. In germline, CDR1 is SGHRS, CDR2 YFSETQ. The CDR3 is CASSLEGALYEQYF. CDR3 DNA sequence: TGCGCCAGCAGCTTGGAGGGGGCGCTCTACGAGCAGTACTTC. The variable domain in full, completed from reference TRBV5-1 and TRBJ2-7, reads KAGVTQTPRYLIKTRGQQVTLSCSPISGHRSVSWYQQTPGQGLQFLFEYFSETQRNKGNFPGRFSGRQFSNSRSEMNVSTLELGDSALYLCASSLEGALYEQYFGPGTRLTVT.

This chain joins TRBV28 and TRBJ1-1, with D unresolved. Germline-derived CDR1 and CDR2 are MDHEN and SYDVKM. This CDR3 has 15 residues. Between the trimmed V and J ends, which lost 5 bases and 5 bases, there was a span of 18 bases. This CDR3 is CASSPVLGEGTEAFF. The CDR3 nucleotides are TGTGCCAGCAGTCCCGTTCTAGGAGAAGGGACTGAAGCTTTCTTT.

The chain links TRBV5-1 to TRBJ1-1, with D possibly matching TRBD1 (5 bases). The CDR3 has 17 residues. CDR1 is SGHRS, CDR2 YFSETQ, per germline. Trimming took off 0 bases at V and 0 bases at J, with 15 bases between the two ends. CDR3 loop: CASSLATRVGVNTEAFF. CDR3 nucleotides: TGCGCCAGCAGCTTGGCCACGAGAGTGGGGGTGAACACTGAAGCTTTCTTT.

The chain couples TRBV29-1 to TRBJ2-3, with D possibly TRBD1 on 6 matching bases. V was pared by 0 bases and J by 4 bases, with 8 bases between. The CDR3 is 13 residues long. Germline CDR1 SQVTM, CDR2 ANQGSEA. This chain's CDR3 is CSVEEGAADTQYF. CDR3 in DNA: TGCAGCGTTGAAGAGGGGGCGGCAGATACGCAGTATTTT.

This chain uses TRBV28 with TRBJ1-5; D ambiguous. V was pared by 7 bases and J by 0 bases, with 7 bases between. From germline, CDR1 is MDHEN and CDR2 SYDVKM. The CDR3 loop spans 13 amino acids. The CDR3 DNA reads as TGTGCCAGCATGCTGTATAGCAATCAGCCCCAGCATTTT. Translation gives CASMLYSNQPQHF.

The chain combines TRBV18 with TRBJ2-3; 14 bases agree with TRBD2. Germline values: CDR1 KGHSH, CDR2 LQKENI. J lost 6 bases, V lost 6 bases, and 8 bases had no gene match. This CDR3 region has 16 residues. CDR3 in amino acids: CASSLGTSGSLDTQYF. CDR3 sequence (DNA): TGTGCCAGCTCCCTCGGGACTAGCGGGAGTTTGGATACGCAGTATTTT.

The chain has TRBV30 and TRBJ2-1, with 9 nucleotides matching TRBD2. Unmatched junction bases numbered 8, after V lost 3 bases and J lost 8 bases. The CDR3 runs 14 residues. In germline, CDR1 is GTSNPN, CDR2 SVGIG (reference sequence). Written as DNA, the CDR3 is TGTGCCTGGAGGGCAATAGCGGGAGCACATGAGCAGTTCTTC. This codes for CAWRAIAGAHEQFF.

This clone is large (0.1 to 1%) within its sample. The J gene is TRBJ1-2, the V gene TRBV6-8; D uncertain. Looked up from germline, CDR1 is MNHGY and CDR2 is SAAAGT. Trimming removed 6 bases from V and 5 bases from J, with 13 bases in between. CDR3 length: 13 residues. CDR3 sequence reads: CASSPRTRYGYTF. The CDR3, as DNA: TGTGCCAGCAGCCCCCGGACTCGGTATGGCTACACCTTC.

This clone was seen a few times. The chain combines TRBV7-7 with TRBJ2-5; TRBD2 agrees at 8 bases. The CDR3 sequence is 15 residues long. Trimming cost V 1 base and J 5 bases; bases outside gene matches: 6. Germline V CDR1 and CDR2: SSHAT, FNYEAQ (reference sequence). The CDR3 DNA sequence: TGTGCCAGCAGCTTAGAACTAGCGGTTCTCGAGACCCAGTACTTC. It specifies CASSLELAVLETQYF.

There are a few counts of this clone. The V and J genes are TRBV4-1 and TRBJ2-1; D is unclear. V was pared by 4 bases and J by 9 bases, with 13 bases between. Germline V gene data show CDR1 as MGHRA and CDR2 as YSYEKL. The CDR3 loop spans 13 amino acids. CDR3 sequence (DNA): TGCGCCAGCAGCCTCCCCCAACCCAGTGAGCAGTTCTTC. Protein product: CASSLPQPSEQFF.

Relative to its sample, this clone is hyperexpanded. The rearrangement uses TRBV9 and TRBJ2-5; D is uncertain. The CDR3 runs 13 residues. The germline CDR1 and CDR2 sequences are SGDLS and YYNGEE. With 3 bases removed from V and 5 bases from J, the gap between germline ends came to 11 bases. CDR3 bases: TGTGCCAGCAGCGCCGCAAGAGGCGAGACCCAGTACTTC. Protein product: CASSAARGETQYF.

The chain is built from TRBV4-1 and TRBJ1-2, with D possibly matching TRBD1 (5 bases). V lost 0 bases to trimming and J lost 1 base, with 9 bases between them. CDR1 is MGHRA, CDR2 YSYEKL, per germline. CDR3 length: 15 amino acids. The CDR3 DNA reads as TGCGCCAGCAGCCAAGACGCAGGGATTAACTATGGCTACACCTTC. This gives the protein CASSQDAGINYGYTF.

Relative to its sample, this clone is large. The V call is TRBV18, the J call TRBJ2-6; TRBD2 matches at 10 bases. V gave up 0 bases and J gave up 0 bases; unmatched junction bases: 2. The germline V gene has CDR1 KGHSH and CDR2 LQKENI. The CDR3 length is 18 residues. The CDR3 DNA reads TGTGCCAGCTCACCACCTAGCGGGGGGATCTCTGGGGCCAACGTCCTGACTTTC. This gives the protein CASSPPSGGISGANVLTF.

By frequency in the sample, this clone is medium-sized. This chain uses TRBV11-3 with TRBJ2-1; D is perhaps TRBD2 (6 bases). The germline CDR1 and CDR2 sequences are SGHNT and YENEEA. V was cut by 6 bases and J by 0 bases, with 12 bases left in between. The CDR3 loop spans 15 amino acids. For the CDR3, the DNA is TGTGCCAGCAGTTACGGGGGTCACTCCTACAATGAGCAGTTCTTC. Its translation is CASSYGGHSYNEQFF.

Judged by abundance, this clone is large. DNA of the CDR3: TGTGCCAGCAACCAACAGGGGGGGTCCTACTATGGCTACACCTTC. This encodes CASNQQGGSYYGYTF. The chain employs TRBV6-8 and TRBJ1-2; 8 nucleotides agree with TRBD1. The CDR3 is made up of 15 amino acids. J gave up 3 bases and V 7 bases, and 10 bases lay outside the gene matches. Germline CDR1 is MNHGY and CDR2 is SAAAGT.

The chain couples TRBV9 to TRBJ2-1; the match to TRBD2 covers 11 bases. Germline V gives CDR1 SGDLS, CDR2 YYNGEE. V shed 4 bases and J 2 bases; nucleotides not matched to a gene: 5. There are 16 residues in the CDR3. The CDR3 here is CASSKIAGGTYNEQFF. The DNA for the CDR3 is TGTGCCAGCAGCAAGATAGCGGGAGGGACCTACAATGAGCAGTTCTTC.

This clone was counted between two and nine times. This chain joins TRBV30 and TRBJ1-3; D unclear. Trimming left V 7 bases short and J 0 bases short, with 10 bases between. Germline assignment: CDR1 GTSNPN and CDR2 SVGIG (reference sequence). CDR3 length: 13 residues. The CDR3 coding sequence is TGTGCCTCGTCATATTCCTCTGGAAACACCATATATTTT. It translates to CASSYSSGNTIYF.

This clone is labeled as medium-sized. The V and J genes are TRBV28 and TRBJ2-5; TRBD1 might be the D (5 bases). The CDR3 sequence is 13 residues long. The V and J ends lost 6 bases and 5 bases respectively, with 13 bases between them. Germline V lookup: CDR1 MDHEN, CDR2 SYDVKM. CDR3 sequence: CASSPDSWETQYF. The CDR3 bases are TGTGCCAGCAGCCCTGACAGCTGGGAGACCCAGTACTTC. The full variable domain, with the rest looked up from reference TRBV28 and TRBJ2-5, is DVKVTQSSRYLVKRTGEKVFLECVQDMDHENMFWYRQDPGLGLRLIYFSYDVKMKEKGDIPEGYSVSREKKERFSLILESASTNQTSMYLCASSPDSWETQYFGPGTRLLVL.

A few counts support this clone. The chain uses TRBV11-3 and TRBJ1-1; TRBD1 matches at 11 bases. The CDR3 consists of 14 residues. Looked up from germline, CDR1 is SGHNT and CDR2 is YENEEA. V lost 5 bases and J lost 5; bases outside the gene matches: 4. The CDR3 loop reads CASSRDRGTTEAFF. In nucleotides, the CDR3 is TGTGCCAGCAGCCGGGACAGGGGGACGACTGAAGCTTTCTTT.

The chain combines TRBV9 with TRBJ2-7, with D tentatively TRBD1 or TRBD2 (6 bases each). Trimming left V 5 bases short and J 4 bases short, with 19 bases between. The CDR3 is 15 residues long. The V gene's germline CDR1 is SGDLS and CDR2 YYNGEE. DNA of the CDR3: TGTGCCAGCAGTGAGAGGGGGGCTTATATGTACGAGCAGTACTTC. This encodes CASSERGAYMYEQYF.

The chain carries TRBV6-8 and TRBJ1-2; no definite D call. The CDR3 has 13 residues. The V and J ends lost 2 bases and 5 bases respectively, with 9 bases between them. CDR1 is MNHGY, CDR2 SAAAGT, per germline. Here the CDR3 DNA reads TGTGCCAGCAGTTACGGCGGGTCATATGGCTACACCTTC. The encoded protein is CASSYGGSYGYTF.